The TCR beta chain described here comes from a study of read filtering for tumor transcriptome and immune sequencing. About the research overall: Patients were approximately 17 male and roughly 15 female, mean age 65.9 years, range roughly 47 to 85.

Losses at the gene ends were 4 bases for V and 4 bases for J; bases not matched to a gene: 14. The CDR3 sequence is 17 residues long. The germline V gene has CDR1 SEHNR and CDR2 FQNEAQ (reference sequence). This clonotype appeared a few times. From about 400 ng of RNA, a library with molecular barcoded alpha/delta and beta/gamma adaptors was made. TCRdb re-called the reads through MiXCR, storing one row per CDR3 protein. This sample has 100,000 to 150,000 distinct CDR3 sequences, with approximately 13% found just once. The chain uses TRBV7-9 and TRBJ2-5; 8 bases map to TRBD2. The receptor was derived from a donor at least 40 years old with multiple myeloma. Material for sequencing was a population of CD138-negative cells sorted from bone marrow. CDR3 sequence reads: CASSYLPGLGGSETQYF. Here the CDR3 DNA reads TGTGCCAGCAGCTACCTGCCGGGACTAGGAGGGTCAGAGACCCAGTACTTC.